One TCR beta chain is described in this entry. The target antigen is unknown. Profiled with immunoSEQ multiplex PCR; TCRdb holds only in-frame clones, not every one. The table has about 83,000 clones, under 90% seen once. V lost 3 bases and J lost 4; bases outside the gene matches: 7. This CDR3 comprises 15 residues. Germline-derived CDR1 and CDR2 are SGHRS and YFSETQ. This sample was taken from a study of OX40 agonist ivuxolimab in advanced cancers. Study summary: The mean age was roughly 60 years, ranging from roughly 23 to 79, with approximately 83% of participants male. Partial responses were achieved by three patients, of whom one had hepatocellular carcinoma and two had cutaneous melanoma.

Study-level findings and limits: Among T cells, CD8+ cells averaged more expanded clones than CD4+ cells.

This clonotype was obtained from an adult with an advanced solid tumor such as melanoma, head and neck, liver or kidney cancer. The genes are TRBV5-1 and TRBJ2-5, with 9 positions matching TRBD1. The material sequenced was CD4+ or CD8+ T cells sorted from blood, taken in a trial of the OX40 agonist ivuxolimab. This CDR3 is CASSSQGAGGETQYF. The CDR3 DNA follows: TGCGCCAGCAGCTCACAGGGGGCAGGGGGAGAGACCCAGTACTTC. The entire variable domain, with the rest obtained from reference TRBV5-1 and TRBJ2-5, is as follows: KAGVTQTPRYLIKTRGQQVTLSCSPISGHRSVSWYQQTPGQGLQFLFEYFSETQRNKGNFPGRFSGRQFSNSRSEMNVSTLELGDSALYLCASSSQGAGGETQYFGPGTRLLVL.